The 29 T cell receptor beta chains below were found in one sample sequenced in a study of cytomegalovirus exposure and HLA in healthy donors. Profiled with immunoSEQ multiplex PCR; TCRdb holds only in-frame clones, not every one. Of tens of thousands of clones in the sample, about 90% were seen once. Specimen: PBMCs. The receptors were sampled from a woman aged 18-30 years in good health and CMV-seropositive.

J is TRBJ2-5 and V is TRBV5-8, with D possibly being TRBD2 (6 bases). V gave up 2 bases and J gave up 5 bases, with 10 bases separating them. Germline V CDR1 and CDR2: SGHTS, YDEGEE. The CDR3 runs 13 residues. CDR3 nucleotides: TGTGCCAGCAGCTTACTAGCCCGGGAGACCCAGTACTTC. It yields the protein CASSLLARETQYF. Full variable domain (rest looked up from reference TRBV5-8 and TRBJ2-5): EAGVTQSPTHLIKTRGQQATLRCSPISGHTSVYWYQQALGLGLQFLLWYDEGEERNRGNFPPRFSGRQFPNYSSELNVNALELEDSALYLCASSLLARETQYFGPGTRLLVL.

This clone came up once. The V and J genes are TRBV19 and TRBJ1-2; the D is unclear. V was clipped by 3 bases and J by 1 base, with 9 bases between them. Per germline, CDR1 LNHDA and CDR2 SQIVND (reference sequence). This CDR3 comprises 14 residues. The CDR3 is CASSMKAGNYGYTF. The CDR3 DNA is TGTGCCAGTAGTATGAAAGCGGGTAACTATGGCTACACCTTC.

The rearrangement uses TRBV11-1 and TRBJ2-2; TRBD1 agrees at 8 bases. The CDR3 contains 18 residues. Germline assignment: CDR1 SGHAT and CDR2 FQDESV (reference sequence). The junction had 11 bases not matched to a gene; V was cut back by 5 bases and J by 0 bases. CDR3 loop: CASSPDRGRIANTGELFF. The DNA for the CDR3 is TGTGCCAGCAGCCCAGACAGGGGTCGAATCGCGAACACCGGGGAGCTGTTTTTT.

The J gene is TRBJ2-1, the V gene TRBV4-1; TRBD2 aligns across 11 bases. The V segment lost 1 base and the J segment 4 bases; nucleotides outside the gene matches: 6. From germline, CDR1 is MGHRA and CDR2 YSYEKL. This CDR3 is 17 amino acids long. The CDR3 reads CASSQALLAGVYNEQFF. CDR3 in DNA: TGCGCCAGCAGCCAAGCCCTACTAGCGGGAGTATACAATGAGCAGTTCTTC.

The genes are TRBV9 and TRBJ2-3; 7 nucleotides agree with TRBD1. The V gene end was trimmed by 0 bases and the J gene end by 5 bases; junction bases not matched to a gene: 12. In germline, CDR1 is SGDLS, CDR2 YYNGEE. This CDR3 region has 17 residues. The CDR3 DNA follows: TGTGCCAGCAGCGTAGGGCGATGGGGACAGATGGGAGATACGCAGTATTTT. Encoded protein: CASSVGRWGQMGDTQYF.

This clone was seen just once. The rearrangement links TRBV19 to TRBJ2-1; D possibly corresponds to TRBD1 (6 bases). V was shortened by 8 bases and J by 5 bases, with 19 bases between the two germline ends. The CDR3 totals 15 residues. Germline V CDR1 and CDR2: LNHDA, SQIVND (reference sequence). CDR3 sequence: CASAPPNRANNEQFF. As DNA, the CDR3 is TGTGCCAGTGCCCCCCCTAACAGGGCAAACAATGAGCAGTTCTTC.

The chain uses TRBV15 and TRBJ2-7; TRBD1 might be the D (6 bases). V lost 0 bases and J 0 bases, leaving 12 bases between the germline ends. Germline V gene lookup returns CDR1 LNHNV and CDR2 YYDKDF (reference sequence). The CDR3 consists of 16 residues. The CDR3 DNA follows: TGTGCCACCAGCAGAGATAAAGGGGGACCCTCCTACGAGCAGTACTTC. Translation: CATSRDKGGPSYEQYF.

The chain recombines TRBV7-8 with TRBJ1-2, with TRBD1 as a possible D gene (5 bases). CDR1 and CDR2 from the germline V gene are SGHVS and FQNEAQ. The ends were cut back, 1 base at V and 6 bases at J, with 15 bases in the middle. The CDR3 covers 15 residues. This chain's CDR3 is CASSLVESRGDGYTF. Written as DNA, the CDR3 is TGTGCCAGCAGCTTAGTAGAGTCTCGGGGGGATGGCTACACCTTC.

This chain joins TRBV19 and TRBJ2-3; the match to TRBD2 covers 9 bases. With 3 bases clipped from V and 7 bases from J, the junction kept 8 bases outside the gene matches. Germline-derived CDR1 and CDR2 are LNHDA and SQIVND (reference sequence). This CDR3 spans 15 amino acids. The DNA of the CDR3 is TGTGCCAGTAGTATTGAGGCGGGGGGGCCGTATACGCAGTATTTT. This encodes CASSIEAGGPYTQYF.

The chain carries TRBV27 and TRBJ2-3, with a possible D match to TRBD2 (6 bases). The CDR3 is 12 residues long. V shed 0 bases and J shed 10 bases, with 8 bases lying between them. The germline V gene has CDR1 MNHEY and CDR2 SMNVEV (reference sequence). In nucleotides, the CDR3 is TGTGCCAGCAGTTTATCACGGGGGTCGCAGTATTTT. It is translated as CASSLSRGSQYF.

This chain connects TRBV19 to TRBJ2-1; 10 nucleotides line up with TRBD2. Germline loops: CDR1 LNHDA, CDR2 SQIVND (reference sequence). The CDR3 totals 15 residues. The J segment lost 15 bases and the V segment lost 7 bases, leaving 18 bases of the junction unmatched. The CDR3, as DNA: TGTGCCAGTACCCAACCGTCTAGCGGGAGCACGTTTGTGTTCTTC. Translation gives CASTQPSSGSTFVFF. The full variable domain, its missing parts supplied by reference TRBV19 and TRBJ2-1, is DGGITQSPKYLFRKEGQNVTLSCEQNLNHDAMYWYRQDPGQGLRLIYYSQIVNDFQKGDIAEGYSVSREKKESFPLTVTSAQKNPTAFYLCASTQPSSGSTFVFFGPGTRLTVL.

This chain joins TRBV6-6 and TRBJ2-1; D is undetermined. Trimming took off 2 bases at V and 7 bases at J, with 6 bases between the two ends. The CDR3 runs 12 residues. The germline CDR1 and CDR2 sequences are MNHNY and SVGAGI (reference sequence). As DNA, the CDR3 is TGTGCCAGCAGTTACGTCCAGAATGAGCAGTTCTTC. It encodes CASSYVQNEQFF.

CDR3 nucleotide sequence: TGTGCCAGCAGCGAGACTAGCGGCTACAGCCAAGAGACCCAGTACTTC. This sequence encodes CASSETSGYSQETQYF. The genes are TRBV9 and TRBJ2-5; 9 positions agree with TRBD2. This CDR3 is 16 amino acids long. V gave up 3 bases and J gave up 1 base; unmatched junction bases: 7. The germline CDR1 and CDR2 sequences are SGDLS and YYNGEE. Drawing the rest from reference TRBV9 and TRBJ2-5, the complete variable domain is DSGVTQTPKHLITATGQRVTLRCSPRSGDLSVYWYQQSLDQGLQFLIQYYNGEERAKGNILERFSAQQFPDLHSELNLSSLELGDSALYFCASSETSGYSQETQYFGPGTRLLVL.

The chain combines TRBV4-2 with TRBJ2-1; D unclear. CDR1 and CDR2 from the germline V gene are LGHNA and YNFKEQ. There are 13 residues in the CDR3. The V end was cut by 1 base, the J end by 8 bases, with 9 bases between. The CDR3, as DNA: TGTGCCAGCAGCCAAGGTCACGAGGATGAGCAGTTCTTC. As protein: CASSQGHEDEQFF.

A note on this clone: Other DNA sequences within the sample encode an identical CDR3. This chain uses TRBV19 with TRBJ2-3; TRBD2 aligns across 10 bases. CDR1 and CDR2 from the germline V gene are LNHDA and SQIVND (reference sequence). V dropped 6 bases and J dropped 0; count of bases not matched to a gene: 6. CDR3 length: 16 residues. The CDR3 region is CASSRGLAYSTDTQYF. CDR3 sequence (DNA): TGTGCCAGTAGCCGGGGACTAGCGTATAGCACAGATACGCAGTATTTT. The full variable domain, in which reference TRBV19 and TRBJ2-3 provide the parts outside the CDR3, is DGGITQSPKYLFRKEGQNVTLSCEQNLNHDAMYWYRQDPGQGLRLIYYSQIVNDFQKGDIAEGYSVSREKKESFPLTVTSAQKNPTAFYLCASSRGLAYSTDTQYFGPGTRLTVL.

This chain connects TRBV13 to TRBJ2-5, with 14 positions matching TRBD2. CDR3 size: 18 residues. Germline assignment: CDR1 PRHDT and CDR2 FYEKMQ (reference sequence). V gave up 4 bases and J gave up 2 bases; unmatched junction bases: 9. The CDR3 reads CASSYGTSGSLGQETQYF. The CDR3 DNA follows: TGTGCCAGCAGCTACGGGACTAGCGGGAGTTTGGGTCAAGAGACCCAGTACTTC.

The chain employs TRBV20-1 and TRBJ2-7, with TRBD2 as a possible D gene (5 bases). Germline values: CDR1 DFQATT, CDR2 SNEGSKA (reference sequence). The CDR3 totals 11 residues. V was cut by 1 base and J by 9 bases, with 10 bases left in between. CDR3 region: CSARAELAQYF. In nucleotides, the CDR3 is TGCAGTGCTAGAGCTGAGCTAGCGCAGTACTTC.

This chain links TRBV11-2 with TRBJ2-7; 11 bases match TRBD1. The CDR3 consists of 18 residues. Germline V CDR1 and CDR2: SGHAT, FQNNGV. V was clipped by 6 bases and J by 5 bases; unmatched bases: 18. The CDR3: CASSAPLLGDRGIHEQYF. The CDR3 region has the DNA TGTGCCAGCAGTGCCCCATTATTAGGGGACAGGGGGATTCACGAGCAGTACTTC.

The V call is TRBV4-1, the J call TRBJ1-5; 10 bases align to TRBD1. Germline CDR1 and CDR2: MGHRA and YSYEKL. V dropped 0 bases and J dropped 4; count of bases not matched to a gene: 3. There are 16 residues in the CDR3. The CDR3 sequence is CASSQDPGQGNQPQHF. CDR3 coding DNA: TGCGCCAGCAGCCAAGACCCGGGACAGGGGAATCAGCCCCAGCATTTT.

The J gene is TRBJ1-4, the V gene TRBV11-2; possibly TRBD1 for D (5 bases). With 2 bases removed from V and 6 bases from J, the gap between germline ends came to 16 bases. The germline V gene has CDR1 SGHAT and CDR2 FQNNGV. The CDR3 totals 16 residues. CDR3 coding DNA: TGTGCCAGCAGCTTACTGGAGGGGAGTTTTGATGAAAAACTGTTTTTT. The encoded protein is CASSLLEGSFDEKLFF.

V gene TRBV2 combines with J gene TRBJ2-3, with D unresolved. Trimming left V 2 bases short and J 2 bases short, with 5 bases between. The CDR3 is made up of 13 amino acids. The V gene's germline CDR1 is SNHLY and CDR2 FYNNEI. The CDR3 reads CASSEPYTDTQYF. Written as DNA, the CDR3 is TGTGCCAGCAGTGAACCCTACACAGATACGCAGTATTTT.

The chain links TRBV6-5 to TRBJ2-1; TRBD2 aligns across 16 bases. V gave up 4 bases and J gave up 7 bases; unmatched junction bases: 4. The germline gives CDR1 MNHEY, CDR2 SVGAGI. CDR3 length: 16 amino acids. In DNA, the CDR3 is TGTGCCAGCAGTTCGGGACTAGCGGGGGGGTTTAATGAGCAGTTCTTC. Translating gives CASSSGLAGGFNEQFF.

The chain links TRBV5-4 to TRBJ1-1, with 7 bases matching TRBD1. The CDR3 totals 14 residues. V dropped 3 bases and J dropped 6; count of bases not matched to a gene: 8. Germline CDR1 is SGHNT and CDR2 is YYREEE (reference sequence). The CDR3 reads CASSSTGRMAEAFF. The CDR3 region has the DNA TGTGCCAGCAGCTCGACAGGGAGGATGGCTGAAGCTTTCTTT.

A single count supports this clone. The J gene is TRBJ1-5, the V gene TRBV4-3, with D unresolved. Per the germline V gene, CDR1 is LGHNA and CDR2 is YSLEER. There are 15 residues in the CDR3. Trimming removed 0 bases from V and 0 bases from J, with 6 bases in between. CDR3 loop: CASSQDEYSNQPQHF. CDR3 in DNA: TGCGCCAGCAGCCAAGATGAGTATAGCAATCAGCCCCAGCATTTT.

The V call is TRBV27, the J call TRBJ1-1; D possibly corresponds to TRBD1 (6 bases). The V end lost 1 base, the J end lost 3 bases, and 12 bases lay between the germline ends. The CDR3 spans 15 residues. CDR1 is MNHEY and CDR2 is SMNVEV in the germline V gene (reference sequence). The CDR3 region is CASSLFGGADTEAFF. The CDR3 DNA follows: TGTGCCAGCAGTTTATTTGGGGGCGCGGACACTGAAGCTTTCTTT.

V is TRBV5-6 and J is TRBJ2-7, with a tentative D call TRBD2 (5 bases). The CDR3 has 16 residues. V lost 1 base and J lost 2, with 16 bases in between. The germline V gene has CDR1 SGHDT and CDR2 YYEEEE. This CDR3 reads CASSLKRRMEAYEQYF. CDR3 nucleotide sequence: TGTGCCAGCAGCTTGAAGAGACGGATGGAGGCCTACGAGCAGTACTTC.

The J gene is TRBJ2-5, the V gene TRBV6-5, with D unresolved. This CDR3 comprises 13 residues. Germline V gene sequence: CDR1 MNHEY, CDR2 SVGAGI. V was trimmed by 2 bases and J by 1 base, leaving 5 bases between them. The CDR3 region has the DNA TGTGCCAGCAGTTACAGCGTCCAAGAGACCCAGTACTTC. It yields the protein CASSYSVQETQYF.

The CDR3 region is CASSQEEFSEKLFF. Written as DNA, the CDR3 is TGCGCCAGCAGCCAAGAGGAGTTTAGTGAAAAACTGTTTTTT. This chain uses TRBV4-1 with TRBJ1-4; the D is unclear. Germline CDR1 is MGHRA and CDR2 is YSYEKL. V was clipped by 0 bases and J by 7 bases, with 9 bases between them. This CDR3 has 14 amino acids.

The gene calls are TRBV2 and TRBJ1-3, with a weak D call TRBD1 (5 bases). Germline CDR1 is SNHLY and CDR2 is FYNNEI. With 5 bases removed from V and 2 bases from J, the gap between germline ends came to 13 bases. This CDR3 spans 15 amino acids. Written as DNA, the CDR3 is TGTGCCAGCAGTCCCGATCCCAGGGCTGGAAACACCATATATTTT. Translation: CASSPDPRAGNTIYF.